This TCR beta chain was identified during a study of blood T cell repertoires in COVID-19. Study background: Italy, Spain and the United States were the sources of the convalescent and acute COVID-19 samples. T cells, B-cell-depleted T cells, or PBMCs provided the cDNA or gDNA that served as material.

Deletions cut 0 bases from V and 0 bases from J, with 9 bases between. The CDR3 runs 15 residues. The germline CDR1 and CDR2 sequences are SGHRS and YFSETQ. Original methodology: Amplified reference gene primers provided the basis for estimating nucleated cell counts. Produced via immunoSEQ multiplex PCR; TCRdb's table is partial and in-frame only. V, J and clone size reflect that table, while D and trimming were determined from the DNA. The data show roughly 140,000 clones, more than 70% seen once. This chain links TRBV5-1 with TRBJ1-1; D not certain. The sequenced sample consisted of peripheral blood. The sequence was collected from a man between 60 and 70 years old with active or convalescent COVID-19. CDR3 residues: CASSLGAGMNTEAFF. For the CDR3, the DNA is TGCGCCAGCAGCTTGGGTGCGGGCATGAACACTGAAGCTTTCTTT. Using reference TRBV5-1 and TRBJ1-1 for the parts outside the CDR3, the full variable domain is KAGVTQTPRYLIKTRGQQVTLSCSPISGHRSVSWYQQTPGQGLQFLFEYFSETQRNKGNFPGRFSGRQFSNSRSEMNVSTLELGDSALYLCASSLGAGMNTEAFFGQGTRLTVV.